A single sample is the source of the 11 T cell receptor beta chains below, sequenced in a study of radiation and T cells in renal cell carcinoma. Generated by immunoSEQ multiplex PCR, the TCRdb table keeps only in-frame clones and is missing some. The table includes roughly 100,000 clones, around 80% detected once. Time point meaning: blood 4 weeks post-SBRT, at nephrectomy. Sample treatment: 15 Gy SBRT to primary tumor, nephrectomy 4 weeks later. The starting material was blood, obtained from a patient whose treatment included radiotherapy and nephrectomy. Receptor source: a man between 60 and 75 years old with renal cell carcinoma.

In its sample, this clone was seen once. This chain links TRBV10-3 with TRBJ2-1; 9 nucleotides align to TRBD2. The CDR3 is 14 residues long. Germline loops: CDR1 ENHRY, CDR2 SYGVKD. V gave up 9 bases and J gave up 2 bases; unmatched junction bases: 5. The CDR3 loop reads CAISGGRAYNEQFF. CDR3 coding DNA: TGTGCCATTTCGGGCGGGAGGGCCTACAATGAGCAGTTCTTC.

This clone has a handful of counts. The CDR3 region has the DNA TGTGCCAGCAGCTTGGGAGGGTTAGGTCAGCCCCAGCATTTT. This gives the protein CASSLGGLGQPQHF. The gene calls are TRBV5-5 and TRBJ1-5; D remains unclear. Looked up from germline, CDR1 is SGHKS and CDR2 is YYEKEE (reference sequence). The V and J ends lost 0 bases and 6 bases respectively, with 10 bases between them. The length of the CDR3 is 14 residues.

The rearrangement uses TRBV4-1 and TRBJ1-2, with D maybe TRBD1 (6 bases). With 0 bases removed from V and 4 bases from J, the gap between germline ends came to 18 bases. The V gene's germline CDR1 is MGHRA and CDR2 YSYEKL. The CDR3 has 17 amino acids. CDR3 DNA sequence: TGCGCCAGCAGCCAAGATGCCCCGGGGGCGAGGGGCTATGGCTACACCTTC. Residues: CASSQDAPGARGYGYTF.

This chain links TRBV4-2 with TRBJ2-6; perhaps TRBD1 as D (5 bases). The CDR3 has 16 amino acids. Trimming removed 1 base from V and 0 bases from J, with 7 bases in between. The germline V gene encodes CDR1 LGHNA and CDR2 YNFKEQ. In DNA, the CDR3 is TGTGCCAGCAGCCAAGTAGGGGACTCTGGGGCCAACGTCCTGACTTTC. This sequence encodes CASSQVGDSGANVLTF.

This sequence joins TRBV6-4 and TRBJ1-2; 9 positions agree with TRBD1. V was clipped by 5 bases and J by 4 bases; unmatched bases: 2. This CDR3 has 13 residues. Germline assignment: CDR1 MRHNA and CDR2 SNTAGT. CDR3 bases: TGTGCCAGCAGTCCGGACAGGGGCTATGGCTACACCTTC. Its protein product is CASSPDRGYGYTF.

This rearrangement joins TRBV5-6 to TRBJ1-3, with a weak D call TRBD1 (5 bases). The germline V and J ends were trimmed by 4 bases and 0 bases, with 11 bases remaining between them. Germline V gene sequence: CDR1 SGHDT, CDR2 YYEEEE. This CDR3 has 15 amino acids. The CDR3 nucleotides read TGTGCCAGCAGCCCGGGACTTAGCTCTGGAAACACCATATATTTT. It is translated as CASSPGLSSGNTIYF.

V gene TRBV19 combines with J gene TRBJ1-2; D is perhaps TRBD1 (5 bases). The CDR3 extends over 14 amino acids. Between the trimmed V and J ends, which lost 4 bases and 2 bases, there was a span of 11 bases. The V gene's germline CDR1 is LNHDA and CDR2 SQIVND (reference sequence). CDR3 sequence reads: CASSTRQRNYGYTF. The DNA of the CDR3 is TGTGCCAGTAGTACCAGACAGCGGAACTATGGCTACACCTTC.

V and J are TRBV5-1 and TRBJ1-2; tentatively, D is TRBD1 (5 bases). The germline V gene encodes CDR1 SGHRS and CDR2 YFSETQ. Trimming took 0 bases from V and 8 from J, leaving 17 bases between them. This CDR3 region has 15 residues. The CDR3 DNA reads TGCGCCAGCAGCTTGGCCGGGACCGACCTTGGGGGCTACACCTTC. It translates to CASSLAGTDLGGYTF.

The chain links TRBV30 to TRBJ2-1; D not resolved. CDR1 is GTSNPN and CDR2 is SVGIG in the germline V gene (reference sequence). The V gene lost 3 bases and the J gene lost 8 bases, with 17 bases spanning the gap. CDR3 size: 14 residues. The CDR3 here is CAWRRSLIPHEQFF. Written as DNA, the CDR3 is TGTGCCTGGAGACGCAGTCTAATCCCCCATGAGCAGTTCTTC.

The V call is TRBV27, the J call TRBJ2-3; D is unresolved. This CDR3 has 14 residues. Germline CDR1 reads MNHEY; CDR2 reads SMNVEV (reference sequence). Trimming left V 6 bases short and J 2 bases short, with 12 bases between. As DNA, the CDR3 is TGTGCCAGCAGGGCCTTCTGGTCCACAGATACGCAGTATTTT. This gives the protein CASRAFWSTDTQYF.

This chain links TRBV6-5 with TRBJ2-2, with D hard to call. Trimming left V 6 bases short and J 1 base short, with 12 bases between. The CDR3 sequence is 15 residues long. In germline, CDR1 is MNHEY, CDR2 SVGAGI. This CDR3 reads CASRLNTKNTGELFF. DNA of the CDR3: TGTGCCAGCAGACTGAATACAAAGAACACCGGGGAGCTGTTTTTT.